Detailed here is one TCR beta chain. What it binds is not known. This sample is part of a study of OX40 agonist ivuxolimab in advanced cancers. Study-wide context: While on treatment, patients had intravenous ivuxolimab at 0.01 to 10 mg/kg every 2 weeks. Three partial responders included one hepatocellular carcinoma patient and two cutaneous melanoma patients. Findings of the study overall: CD4+ and CD8+ blood T cells expanded clonally by week 6 at 0.1 to 3.0 mg/kg.

Samples of blood were obtained at baseline, on cycle 4 day 1, and on cycle 7 day 1. The V gene's germline CDR1 is SGHTA and CDR2 FQGTGA. J was trimmed by 12 bases and V by 0 bases; bases with no gene match: 8. The CDR3 spans 16 residues. Here immunoSEQ multiplex PCR was the method, and the copy in TCRdb shows in-frame clones only, minus some. In the table there are tens of thousands of clones, around 93% of which are singletons. Sample: CD4+ or CD8+ T cells sorted from blood, taken in a trial of the OX40 agonist ivuxolimab. The chain has TRBV7-3 and TRBJ1-6, with 10 bases that match TRBD1. The sequence was obtained from an adult with an advanced solid tumor such as melanoma, head and neck, liver or kidney cancer. CDR3 amino acids: CASSLTPGTGDEPLHF. The CDR3 DNA reads as TGTGCCAGCAGCTTAACCCCCGGGACAGGGGACGAACCCCTCCACTTT.